The 15 T cell receptor beta chains below all came from one sample that was sequenced in a study of pediatric ulcerative colitis. Libraries were prepared by immunoSEQ multiplex PCR; TCRdb keeps only in-frame clonotypes and omits some of them. Of around 61,000 clones in the sample, around 85% were seen once. Sequencing was carried out using blood. The receptor source for this set is a boy aged 5-17 years with severe ulcerative colitis.

This clone was seen only a few times. This CDR3 fails to terminate in the conserved phenylalanine or tryptophan, so it likely reflects a read error. Because the CDR3's place on the DNA is in doubt, the DNA is left out and the CDR3 is given as listed by TCRdb. This rearrangement joins TRBV5-1 to TRBJ1-5. Germline V gives CDR1 SGHRS, CDR2 YFSETQ. Ends included, the CDR3 has 9 residues. The CDR3 loop reads CASSPLGGV.

J is TRBJ2-5 and V is TRBV7-2, with 12 bases fitting TRBD2. This CDR3 has 16 amino acids. With V trimmed by 5 bases and J by 5 bases, 9 bases remained unmatched. The germline V gene has CDR1 SGHTA and CDR2 FQGNSA. The CDR3 region is CASSPIGLAGRETQYF. The DNA for the CDR3 is TGTGCCAGCAGCCCGATAGGACTAGCGGGAAGGGAGACCCAGTACTTC.

V usage is TRBV19 and J usage is TRBJ2-7; either TRBD1 or TRBD2 may supply D (5 bases each). Trimming removed 4 bases at V and 6 bases at J, with 22 bases between. From germline, CDR1 is LNHDA and CDR2 SQIVND (reference sequence). This CDR3 spans 16 amino acids. The CDR3 DNA reads TGTGCCAGTAGTACGATCGGGACGCCCGGCTCAGGCGAGCAGTACTTC. It yields the protein CASSTIGTPGSGEQYF. Complete variable domain (other parts from reference TRBV19 and TRBJ2-7): DGGITQSPKYLFRKEGQNVTLSCEQNLNHDAMYWYRQDPGQGLRLIYYSQIVNDFQKGDIAEGYSVSREKKESFPLTVTSAQKNPTAFYLCASSTIGTPGSGEQYFGPGTRLTVT.

This clone has only a few counts. This chain joins TRBV25-1 and TRBJ2-2; 7 positions match TRBD1. The CDR3 runs to 12 residues. The germline CDR1 and CDR2 sequences are MGHDK and SYGVNS. V dropped 10 bases and J dropped 6; count of bases not matched to a gene: 5. CDR3 bases: TGTGCCACCAGGGGGTTATCCGGGGAGCTGTTTTTT. Protein: CATRGLSGELFF. The full variable domain, its missing parts supplied by reference TRBV25-1 and TRBJ2-2, is EADIYQTPRYLVIGTGKKITLECSQTMGHDKMYWYQQDPGMELHLIHYSYGVNSTEKGDLSSESTVSRIRTEHFPLTLESARPSHTSQYLCATRGLSGELFFGEGSRLTVL.

The genes are TRBV14 and TRBJ1-1; D is ambiguous. CDR1 SGHDN and CDR2 FVKESK come from the germline V gene. The length of the CDR3 is 13 residues. Trimming removed 1 base at V and 1 base at J, with 4 bases between. Here the CDR3 DNA reads TGTGCCAGCAGCCAAGTTAAGAACACTGAAGCTTTCTTT. It specifies CASSQVKNTEAFF.

This clone was seen a handful of times. This chain links TRBV10-2 with TRBJ1-2; the D gene is possibly TRBD1 (5 bases). The CDR3 has 12 amino acids. Trimming removed 4 bases at V and 3 bases at J, with 6 bases between. Germline CDR1 WSHSY, CDR2 SAAADI. This chain's CDR3 is CASSAGYYGYTF. The CDR3 DNA reads as TGCGCCAGCAGTGCAGGGTACTATGGCTACACCTTC.

The chain uses TRBV27 and TRBJ2-7; D is unresolved. This CDR3 is 13 amino acids long. Germline CDR1 MNHEY, CDR2 SMNVEV (reference sequence). V was clipped by 7 bases and J by 1 base, with 11 bases between them. CDR3 DNA sequence: TGTGCCAGCAATCCAGGCGGTTCCTACGAGCAGTACTTC. Amino acid sequence: CASNPGGSYEQYF.

J is TRBJ2-7 and V is TRBV21-1. TRBV21-1 is a listed pseudogene. The CDR3 covers 12 residues. CDR3 sequence reads: CASSKRGTQQYF. CDR3 sequence (DNA): TGTGCCAGCAGCAAAAGAGGGACCCAGCAGTACTTC.

This chain joins TRBV18 and TRBJ1-2; 8 bases fit TRBD1. Per germline, CDR1 KGHSH and CDR2 LQKENI. The CDR3 is made up of 13 amino acids. Trimming at V came to 5 bases and at J to 5 bases, leaving 4 bases not matched to a gene. The CDR3 sequence: CASSADREYGYTF. CDR3 DNA: TGTGCCAGCTCAGCGGACAGGGAATATGGCTACACCTTC.

In its sample, this clone was seen a few times. J is TRBJ2-1 and V is TRBV7-9; unclear D gene. V lost 11 bases and J 4 bases, leaving 18 bases between the germline ends. The CDR3 is 14 amino acids. CDR1 is SEHNR, CDR2 FQNEAQ, per germline (reference sequence). CDR3 sequence: CAAAGPPHYNEQFF. The CDR3 coding sequence is TGTGCCGCGGCCGGGCCTCCGCATTACAATGAGCAGTTCTTC. Filled out from reference TRBV7-9 and TRBJ2-1, the complete variable domain reads DTGVSQNPRHKITKRGQNVTFRCDPISEHNRLYWYRQTLGQGPEFLTYFQNEAQLEKSRLLSDRFSAERPKGSFSTLEIQRTEQGDSAMYLCAAAGPPHYNEQFFGPGTRLTVL.

The CDR3: CASSLALKSDYGYTF. The CDR3 coding sequence is TGCGCCAGCAGCTTGGCGCTGAAAAGTGACTATGGCTACACCTTC. J is TRBJ1-2 and V is TRBV5-1; D uncertain. Germline assignment: CDR1 SGHRS and CDR2 YFSETQ. This CDR3 contains 15 residues. V lost 0 bases and J 3 bases, leaving 12 bases between the germline ends.

The chain uses TRBV6-6 and TRBJ1-1; D not certain. This CDR3 comprises 12 residues. V dropped 5 bases and J dropped 3 bases, with 7 bases sitting between them. Germline CDR1 MNHNY, CDR2 SVGAGI (reference sequence). The CDR3 sequence: CASSVADTEAFF. The DNA for the CDR3 is TGTGCCAGCAGTGTCGCGGACACTGAAGCTTTCTTT.

This clone was recorded once. V is TRBV4-1 and J is TRBJ2-7; TRBD1 agrees at 7 bases. The CDR3 runs 15 residues. Trimming at V came to 0 bases and at J to 3 bases, leaving 5 bases not matched to a gene. Germline V gives CDR1 MGHRA, CDR2 YSYEKL. Written as DNA, the CDR3 is TGCGCCAGCAGCCAAGACCAGGGGGATTTCTACGAGCAGTACTTC. Its protein product is CASSQDQGDFYEQYF.

The V and J genes are TRBV7-9 and TRBJ2-3; 8 nucleotides match TRBD1. V dropped 5 bases and J dropped 0; count of bases not matched to a gene: 7. The CDR3 contains 16 residues. Per germline, CDR1 SEHNR and CDR2 FQNEAQ (reference sequence). The CDR3 protein is CASSVRQGPSTDTQYF. The CDR3 DNA sequence: TGTGCCAGCAGCGTACGACAGGGGCCGAGCACAGATACGCAGTATTTT.

This sequence joins TRBV5-6 and TRBJ1-1, with D hard to call. From germline, CDR1 is SGHDT and CDR2 YYEEEE. With 0 bases removed from V and 1 base from J, the gap between germline ends came to 13 bases. The CDR3 runs to 16 residues. The CDR3 nucleotides read TGTGCCAGCAGCTTGGTTGGGCAGACACCGAACACTGAAGCTTTCTTT. This translates into CASSLVGQTPNTEAFF.